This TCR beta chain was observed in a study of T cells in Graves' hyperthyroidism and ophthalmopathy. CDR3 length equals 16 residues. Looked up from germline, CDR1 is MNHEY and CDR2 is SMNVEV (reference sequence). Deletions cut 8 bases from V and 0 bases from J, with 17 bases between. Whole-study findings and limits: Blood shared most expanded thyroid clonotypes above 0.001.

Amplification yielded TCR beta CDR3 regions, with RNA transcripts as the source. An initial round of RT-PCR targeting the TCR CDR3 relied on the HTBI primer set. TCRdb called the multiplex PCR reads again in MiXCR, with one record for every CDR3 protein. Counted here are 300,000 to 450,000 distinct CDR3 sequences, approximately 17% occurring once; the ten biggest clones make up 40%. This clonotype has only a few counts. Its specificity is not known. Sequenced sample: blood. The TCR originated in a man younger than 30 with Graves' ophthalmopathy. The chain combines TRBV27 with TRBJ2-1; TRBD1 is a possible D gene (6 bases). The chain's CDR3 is CASQGGMRSSYNEQFF. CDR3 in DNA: TGTGCCAGCCAAGGGGGTATGCGGAGCTCCTACAATGAGCAGTTCTTC.